Below are 25 T cell receptor beta chains sequenced from a single sample in a study of PD-L1 blockade in urothelial cancer. Sequenced by immunoSEQ multiplex PCR; TCRdb stores in-frame clones only, minus some. The sample shows 14,000 to 15,000 clones, more than 75% of them seen only once. The material sequenced was PBMCs, taken around atezolizumab (anti-PD-L1) treatment. These receptors were collected from an older man with urothelial cancer.

This clone was seen once. The gene calls are TRBV19 and TRBJ1-2; the D gene is possibly TRBD1 (5 bases). Trimming stripped 5 bases from V and 4 bases from J, with 14 bases between. The CDR3 totals 14 residues. CDR1 LNHDA and CDR2 SQIVND come from the germline V gene (reference sequence). The DNA for the CDR3 is TGTGCCAGTAGTGGGGGGGTTTCGATCTATGGCTACACCTTC. Encoded protein: CASSGGVSIYGYTF.

The rearrangement links TRBV10-2 to TRBJ1-4; D is uncertain. This CDR3 spans 14 amino acids. V lost 8 bases, J lost 0 bases, and 10 bases lay in between. Germline CDR1 WSHSY, CDR2 SAAADI. The CDR3 region has the DNA TGCGCCAGCCGCCGGGAAGCAACTAATGAAAAACTGTTTTTT. Translated: CASRREATNEKLFF.

The rearrangement links TRBV30 to TRBJ2-7; 7 bases match TRBD2. Germline trimming cut 5 bases from V and 0 bases from J; bases unmatched to any gene: 7. In germline, CDR1 is GTSNPN, CDR2 SVGIG (reference sequence). This CDR3 is 14 amino acids long. As DNA, the CDR3 is TGTGCCTGGGCAACAGGACTAGTCTCCTACGAGCAGTACTTC. Protein sequence: CAWATGLVSYEQYF.

This clone was seen just once. The chain employs TRBV27 and TRBJ1-2; D gene ambiguous. Germline V gene data show CDR1 as MNHEY and CDR2 as SMNVEV (reference sequence). There are 15 residues in the CDR3. V gave up 5 bases and J gave up 5 bases, with 18 bases separating them. CDR3 in DNA: TGTGCCAGCAGTCCGTTCAGTCCTTGGGAGTATGGCTACACCTTC. This encodes CASSPFSPWEYGYTF.

This chain links TRBV6-4 with TRBJ2-3; TRBD2 is a possible D gene (6 bases). The CDR3 extends over 14 amino acids. CDR1 is MRHNA and CDR2 is SNTAGT in the germline V gene. V lost 2 bases and J 4 bases, leaving 10 bases between the germline ends. The CDR3 bases are TGTGCCAGCAGTGACGGGGGGACCGCAGATACGCAGTATTTT. It is translated as CASSDGGTADTQYF.

The rearrangement links TRBV7-9 to TRBJ2-5, with D maybe TRBD1 (5 bases). V lost 3 bases, J lost 2 bases, and 10 bases lay in between. This CDR3 spans 14 amino acids. Looked up from germline, CDR1 is SEHNR and CDR2 is FQNEAQ (reference sequence). DNA for the CDR3: TGTGCCAGCAGCTTTGGGGCCAGACAAGAGACCCAGTACTTC. Translation: CASSFGARQETQYF.

The chain couples TRBV27 to TRBJ2-3, with 8 bases lining up with TRBD2. The CDR3 has 19 residues. Germline CDR1 reads MNHEY; CDR2 reads SMNVEV (reference sequence). The junction had 18 bases not matched to a gene; V was cut back by 5 bases and J by 2 bases. The CDR3: CASSLLGGGTIHNTDTQYF. The DNA for the CDR3 is TGTGCCAGCAGTCTTTTGGGCGGGGGGACGATACATAACACAGATACGCAGTATTTT.

Here the CDR3 DNA reads TGTGCCAGCAGCCAGGACAGGGGGCCTCTTCAAGAGACCCAGTACTTC. Translated, it gives CASSQDRGPLQETQYF. The gene calls are TRBV7-2 and TRBJ2-5; TRBD1 aligns across 11 bases. The CDR3 spans 16 residues. J gave up 2 bases and V 5 bases, and 7 bases lay outside the gene matches. The germline CDR1 and CDR2 sequences are SGHTA and FQGNSA.

The chain links TRBV6-6 to TRBJ2-7; 9 bases match TRBD1. Looked up from germline, CDR1 is MNHNY and CDR2 is SVGAGI (reference sequence). With 5 bases clipped from V and 1 base from J, the junction kept 6 bases outside the gene matches. CDR3 size: 15 residues. This chain's CDR3 is CASSPRTGASYEQYF. The DNA of the CDR3 is TGTGCCAGCAGTCCCCGGACAGGGGCATCCTACGAGCAGTACTTC.

V usage is TRBV29-1 and J usage is TRBJ1-2; D might be TRBD1 (5 bases). Trimming stripped 3 bases from V and 8 bases from J, with 13 bases between. The germline gives CDR1 SQVTM, CDR2 ANQGSEA. The CDR3 sequence is 12 residues long. The CDR3: CSVDSGPGGYTF. The CDR3 region has the DNA TGCAGCGTTGATTCAGGGCCTGGCGGCTACACCTTC.

This chain connects TRBV10-3 to TRBJ2-7, with a possible D match to TRBD1 (5 bases). The CDR3 spans 12 residues. The V end was cut by 3 bases, the J end by 4 bases, with 7 bases between. In germline, CDR1 is ENHRY, CDR2 SYGVKD. The CDR3 here is CAISDQGYEQYF. CDR3 nucleotide sequence: TGTGCCATCAGTGATCAGGGTTACGAGCAGTACTTC.

This chain links TRBV6-1 with TRBJ1-4; possibly TRBD1 for D (5 bases). The CDR3 spans 16 residues. V dropped 0 bases and J dropped 5 bases, with 13 bases sitting between them. CDR1 is MNHNS, CDR2 SASEGT, per germline. CDR3 sequence: CASSEATRTPNEKLFF. The CDR3 DNA reads TGTGCCAGCAGTGAAGCCACCCGGACACCCAATGAAAAACTGTTTTTT.

The sample holds one count of this clone. The J gene is TRBJ1-2, the V gene TRBV4-1; D remains ambiguous. CDR1 MGHRA and CDR2 YSYEKL come from the germline V gene. The V end was cut by 0 bases, the J end by 4 bases, with 18 bases between. This CDR3 is 17 amino acids long. The CDR3 sequence: CASSQEGWVGLIYGYTF. The CDR3 region has the DNA TGCGCCAGCAGCCAAGAAGGTTGGGTTGGGCTAATCTATGGCTACACCTTC.

The chain carries TRBV15 and TRBJ1-2; 7 bases line up with TRBD1. Per germline, CDR1 LNHNV and CDR2 YYDKDF (reference sequence). CDR3 length: 15 amino acids. J was trimmed by 4 bases and V by 5 bases; bases with no gene match: 10. The CDR3 loop is CATSGNRGNIYGYTF. The CDR3 nucleotides read TGTGCCACCAGCGGCAACAGGGGCAATATCTATGGCTACACCTTC.

The rearrangement uses TRBV9 and TRBJ2-5, with 8 nucleotides matching TRBD1. This CDR3 comprises 17 residues. With V trimmed by 3 bases and J by 0 bases, 10 bases remained unmatched. Germline loops: CDR1 SGDLS, CDR2 YYNGEE. CDR3 DNA: TGTGCCAGCAGCGCACCCGAGACAGGGGACGACCAAGAGACCCAGTACTTC. Its protein product is CASSAPETGDDQETQYF.

This clone appeared a single time. The rearrangement joins TRBV9 to TRBJ1-3, with D possibly TRBD1 on 5 matching bases. Germline CDR1 is SGDLS and CDR2 is YYNGEE. The CDR3 spans 14 residues. The V end was cut by 2 bases, the J end by 3 bases, with 9 bases between. The CDR3 nucleotides are TGTGCCAGCAGCGTCGGGGGAGTTGGAAACACCATATATTTT. Its translation: CASSVGGVGNTIYF.

V gene TRBV14 combines with J gene TRBJ2-3; TRBD2 matches 13 bases. The CDR3 has 16 amino acids. Germline values: CDR1 SGHDN, CDR2 FVKESK. Germline trimming cut 6 bases from V and 1 base from J; bases unmatched to any gene: 4. The CDR3 protein is CASSRLAGGRTDTQYF. CDR3 sequence (DNA): TGTGCCAGCAGTCGACTAGCGGGGGGCCGCACAGATACGCAGTATTTT.

The CDR3 region is CASSEARTGLGGYTF. The CDR3 DNA reads as TGTGCCAGCAGTGAAGCGCGGACAGGGCTGGGGGGCTACACCTTC. The genes are TRBV2 and TRBJ1-2; TRBD1 matches at 8 bases. V lost 0 bases and J lost 8; bases outside the gene matches: 8. CDR3 size: 15 residues. Germline CDR1 reads SNHLY; CDR2 reads FYNNEI.

This rearrangement joins TRBV18 to TRBJ2-1; 7 bases map to TRBD1. CDR3 size: 15 residues. Per germline, CDR1 KGHSH and CDR2 LQKENI. Trimming at V came to 3 bases and at J to 8 bases, leaving 10 bases not matched to a gene. DNA of the CDR3: TGTGCCAGCTCACCTCGACAGGATAGGGGGCATGAGCAGTTCTTC. Its protein product is CASSPRQDRGHEQFF.

The chain uses TRBV6-1 and TRBJ2-7; 12 bases are shared with TRBD2. Germline loops: CDR1 MNHNS, CDR2 SASEGT. Trimming cost V 7 bases and J 4 bases; bases outside gene matches: 5. This CDR3 is built from 14 residues. The chain's CDR3 is CASTPSGGVYEQYF. The CDR3, as DNA: TGTGCCAGCACGCCTAGCGGGGGGGTTTACGAGCAGTACTTC.

This clone came up once. This sequence joins TRBV6-5 and TRBJ1-5; D gene uncertain. Germline CDR1 is MNHEY and CDR2 is SVGAGI. The CDR3 has 15 amino acids. V was pared by 5 bases and J by 0 bases, with 11 bases between. CDR3 sequence reads: CASSVGEVSNQPQHF. The CDR3 DNA reads as TGTGCCAGCAGTGTCGGGGAGGTTAGCAATCAGCCCCAGCATTTT.

This chain connects TRBV6-5 to TRBJ2-7, with a possible D match to TRBD2 (6 bases). This CDR3 region has 13 residues. Deletions cut 7 bases from V and 2 bases from J, with 12 bases between. The germline gives CDR1 MNHEY, CDR2 SVGAGI. CDR3 sequence (DNA): TGTGCCAGCATTAGAACTAGCCCCTACGAGCAGTACTTC. Residues: CASIRTSPYEQYF.

The chain has TRBV4-1 and TRBJ1-5; D is undetermined. Germline CDR1 and CDR2: MGHRA and YSYEKL. The CDR3 is 14 amino acids. Trimming left V 0 bases short and J 2 bases short, with 5 bases between. In DNA, the CDR3 is TGCGCCAGCAGCCAAGATTCGGGCAATCAGCCCCAGCATTTT. Its protein product is CASSQDSGNQPQHF.

DNA for the CDR3: TGTGCCAGCAGCTTGGCCAGCTCCTACGAGCAGTACTTC. Its translation is CASSLASSYEQYF. V gene TRBV13 combines with J gene TRBJ2-7; D not certain. The CDR3 is 13 residues long. The V end lost 3 bases, the J end lost 0 bases, and 6 bases lay between the germline ends. The germline V gene encodes CDR1 PRHDT and CDR2 FYEKMQ (reference sequence).

The rearrangement joins TRBV27 to TRBJ2-7; D is perhaps TRBD1 (5 bases). V lost 6 bases to trimming and J lost 1 base, with 13 bases between them. This CDR3 region has 14 residues. Germline-derived CDR1 and CDR2 are MNHEY and SMNVEV (reference sequence). As DNA, the CDR3 is TGTGCCAGCAGAACAGGCCACGGTTCCTACGAGCAGTACTTC. It encodes CASRTGHGSYEQYF.